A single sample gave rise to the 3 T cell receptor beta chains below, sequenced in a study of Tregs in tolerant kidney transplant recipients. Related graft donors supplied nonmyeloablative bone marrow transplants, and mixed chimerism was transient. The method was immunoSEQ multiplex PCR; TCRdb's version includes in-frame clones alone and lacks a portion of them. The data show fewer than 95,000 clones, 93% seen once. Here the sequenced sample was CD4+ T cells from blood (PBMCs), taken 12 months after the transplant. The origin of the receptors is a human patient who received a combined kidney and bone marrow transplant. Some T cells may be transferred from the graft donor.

The CDR3 spells CASSIRGGYSNQPQHF. Here the CDR3 DNA reads TGTGCCAGTAGTATACGGGGGGGTTATAGCAATCAGCCCCAGCATTTT. The chain links TRBV19 to TRBJ1-5; TRBD1 is a possible D gene (5 bases). Between the trimmed V and J ends, which lost 2 bases and 0 bases, there was a span of 11 bases. Germline CDR1 reads LNHDA; CDR2 reads SQIVND (reference sequence). The CDR3 spans 16 residues.

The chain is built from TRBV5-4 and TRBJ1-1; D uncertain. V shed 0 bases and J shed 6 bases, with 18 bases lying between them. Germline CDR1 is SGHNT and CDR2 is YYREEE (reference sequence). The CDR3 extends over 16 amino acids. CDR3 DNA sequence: TGTGCCAGCAGCTTGGCGGGTAGGGAGGGATTCGCTGAAGCTTTCTTT. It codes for CASSLAGREGFAEAFF.

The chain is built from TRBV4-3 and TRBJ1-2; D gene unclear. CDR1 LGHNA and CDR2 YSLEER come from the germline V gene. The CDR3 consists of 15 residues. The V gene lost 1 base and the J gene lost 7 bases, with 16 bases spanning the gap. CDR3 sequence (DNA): TGCGCCAGCAGCCAAGTTGTCCGGGGAAGCCTTGGCTACACCTTC. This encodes CASSQVVRGSLGYTF.